This T cell receptor beta chain appears in the sequencing data of a study of blood T cell repertoires in COVID-19. For the study at large: From the United States, Italy and Spain came samples of acute and convalescent COVID-19. The cDNA or gDNA used as material had been derived from T cells, B-cell-depleted T cells, or PBMCs.

The V gene end was trimmed by 3 bases and the J gene end by 2 bases; junction bases not matched to a gene: 3. This CDR3 spans 14 amino acids. Germline V gene lookup returns CDR1 SGHNT and CDR2 YYREEE (reference sequence). In the original analysis: Estimation of nucleated cell counts was performed using reference gene primer amplification. TCRdb's table, derived via immunoSEQ multiplex PCR, lists solely in-frame clones and lacks some. The D gene and trimming were derived from the DNA, and the V and J assignments and clone size from that table. The sample consists of 70,000 or so clones, over 75% of them appearing once.

J is TRBJ2-7 and V is TRBV5-4; 9 bases match TRBD2. This sequence originates from a human donor in a cohort sampled during active COVID-19. The source material was peripheral blood. The CDR3 loop is CASSSTSGAYEQYF. The CDR3 DNA is TGTGCCAGCAGCTCGACTAGCGGTGCCTACGAGCAGTACTTC. The whole variable domain, filled in from reference TRBV5-4 and TRBJ2-7, reads ETGVTQSPTHLIKTRGQQVTLRCSSQSGHNTVSWYQQALGQGPQFIFQYYREEENGRGNFPPRFSGLQFPNYSSELNVNALELDDSALYLCASSSTSGAYEQYFGPGTRLTVT.